This T cell receptor (beta chain) was identified in a study of control samples from healthy donors and cancer patients. Clones were sequenced by immunoSEQ multiplex PCR, and TCRdb holds only the in-frame ones, with some missing. The sample holds tens of thousands of clones, roughly 86% seen once. The CDR3 contains 15 residues. J lost 2 bases, V lost 2 bases, and 4 bases had no gene match. CDR1 and CDR2 from the germline V gene are MGHDK and SYGVNS. The origin of this receptor is a woman aged 55-70 years with lung cancer. Sequencing was carried out using PBMCs. V gene TRBV25-1 combines with J gene TRBJ2-7; TRBD1 aligns across 9 bases. The CDR3 nucleotides are TGTGCCAGCAGTGAACCTGGACAGGGGACCTACGAGCAGTACTTC. Translation: CASSEPGQGTYEQYF.